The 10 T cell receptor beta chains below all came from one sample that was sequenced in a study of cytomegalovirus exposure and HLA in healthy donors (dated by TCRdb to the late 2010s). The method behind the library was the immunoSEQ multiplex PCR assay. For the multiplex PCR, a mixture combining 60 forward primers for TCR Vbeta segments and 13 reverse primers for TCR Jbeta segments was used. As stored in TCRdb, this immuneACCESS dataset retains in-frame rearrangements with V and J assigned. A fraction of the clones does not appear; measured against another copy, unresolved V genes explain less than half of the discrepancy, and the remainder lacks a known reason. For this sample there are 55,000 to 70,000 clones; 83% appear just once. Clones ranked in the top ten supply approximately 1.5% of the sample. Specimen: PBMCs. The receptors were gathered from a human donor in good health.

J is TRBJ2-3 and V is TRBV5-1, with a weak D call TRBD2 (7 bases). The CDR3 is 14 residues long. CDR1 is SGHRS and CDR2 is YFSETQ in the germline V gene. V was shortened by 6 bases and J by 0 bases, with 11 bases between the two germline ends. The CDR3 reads CASTPGGSTDTQYF. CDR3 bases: TGCGCCAGCACCCCGGGGGGCAGCACAGATACGCAGTATTTT.

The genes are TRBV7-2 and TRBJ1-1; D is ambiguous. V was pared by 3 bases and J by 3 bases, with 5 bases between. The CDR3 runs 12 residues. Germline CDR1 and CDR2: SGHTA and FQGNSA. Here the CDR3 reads CASSFSDTEAFF. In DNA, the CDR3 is TGTGCCAGCAGCTTTTCCGACACTGAAGCTTTCTTT. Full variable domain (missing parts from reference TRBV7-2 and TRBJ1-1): GAGVSQSPSNKVTEKGKDVELRCDPISGHTALYWYRQSLGQGLEFLIYFQGNSAPDKSGLPSDRFSAERTGGSVSTLTIQRTQQEDSAVYLCASSFSDTEAFFGQGTRLTVV.

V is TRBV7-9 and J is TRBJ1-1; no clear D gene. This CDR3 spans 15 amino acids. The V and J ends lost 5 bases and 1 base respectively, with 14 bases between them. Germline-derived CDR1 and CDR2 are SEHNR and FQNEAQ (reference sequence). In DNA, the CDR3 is TGTGCCAGCAGCCCAGAGGGCAGACAGAACACTGAAGCTTTCTTT. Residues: CASSPEGRQNTEAFF.

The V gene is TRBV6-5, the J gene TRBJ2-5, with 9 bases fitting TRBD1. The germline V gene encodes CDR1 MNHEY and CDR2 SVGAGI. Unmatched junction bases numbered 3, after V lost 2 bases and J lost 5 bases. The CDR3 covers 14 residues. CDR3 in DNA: TGTGCCAGCAGTTACGACAGGGGGAGGGAGACCCAGTACTTC. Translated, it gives CASSYDRGRETQYF.

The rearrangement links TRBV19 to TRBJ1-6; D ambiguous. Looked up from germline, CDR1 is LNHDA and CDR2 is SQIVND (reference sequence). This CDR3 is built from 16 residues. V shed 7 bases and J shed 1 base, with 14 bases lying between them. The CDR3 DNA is TGTGCCAGTAAACCCTCCGAGGCGTCCTATAATTCACCCCTCCACTTT. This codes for CASKPSEASYNSPLHF.

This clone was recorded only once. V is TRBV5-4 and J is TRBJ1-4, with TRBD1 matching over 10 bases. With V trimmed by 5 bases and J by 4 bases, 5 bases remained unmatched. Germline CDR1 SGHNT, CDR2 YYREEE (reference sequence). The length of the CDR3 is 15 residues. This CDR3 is CASREGTGDNEKLFF. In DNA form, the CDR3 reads TGTGCCAGCAGGGAAGGGACAGGGGATAATGAAAAACTGTTTTTT.

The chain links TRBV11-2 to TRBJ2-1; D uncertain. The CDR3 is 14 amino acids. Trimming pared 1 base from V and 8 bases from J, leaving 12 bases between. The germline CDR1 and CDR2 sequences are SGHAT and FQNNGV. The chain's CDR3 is CASSLGSGWDEQFF. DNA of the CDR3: TGTGCCAGCAGCTTAGGCTCAGGCTGGGATGAGCAGTTCTTC.

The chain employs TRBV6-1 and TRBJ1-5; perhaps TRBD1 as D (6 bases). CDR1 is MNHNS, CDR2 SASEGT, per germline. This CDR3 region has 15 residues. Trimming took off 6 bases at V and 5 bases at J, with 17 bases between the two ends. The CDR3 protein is CASSAGGGAHQPQHF. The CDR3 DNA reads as TGTGCCAGCAGCGCCGGGGGGGGCGCCCATCAGCCCCAGCATTTT.

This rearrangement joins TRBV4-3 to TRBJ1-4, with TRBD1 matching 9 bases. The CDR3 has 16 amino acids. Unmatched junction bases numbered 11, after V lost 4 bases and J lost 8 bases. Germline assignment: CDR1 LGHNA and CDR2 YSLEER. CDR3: CASSRFPGQGDEKLFF. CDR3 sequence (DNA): TGCGCCAGCAGCCGCTTTCCGGGACAGGGTGACGAAAAACTGTTTTTT.

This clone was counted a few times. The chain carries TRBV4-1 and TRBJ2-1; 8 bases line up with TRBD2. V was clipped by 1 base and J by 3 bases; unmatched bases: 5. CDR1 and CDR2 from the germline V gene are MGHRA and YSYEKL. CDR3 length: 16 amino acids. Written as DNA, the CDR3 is TGCGCCAGCAGCCAAGCTTCAGCGGGAGACTACAATGAGCAGTTCTTC. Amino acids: CASSQASAGDYNEQFF.